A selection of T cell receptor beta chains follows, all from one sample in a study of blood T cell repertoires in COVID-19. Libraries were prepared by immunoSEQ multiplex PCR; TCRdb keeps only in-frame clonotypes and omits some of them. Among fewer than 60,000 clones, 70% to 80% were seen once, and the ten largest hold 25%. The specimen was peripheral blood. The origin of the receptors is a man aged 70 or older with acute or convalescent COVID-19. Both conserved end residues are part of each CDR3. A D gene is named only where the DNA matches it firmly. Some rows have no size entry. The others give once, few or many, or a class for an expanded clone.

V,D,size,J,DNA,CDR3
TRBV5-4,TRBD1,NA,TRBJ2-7,TGTGCCAGCAGCTTGGGAGGGGGCCTCAGCTCCTACGAGCAGTACTTC,CASSLGGGLSSYEQYF
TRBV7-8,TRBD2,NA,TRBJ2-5,TGTGCCAGCAGCCGGGGGGGGGAGACCCAGTACTTC,CASSRGGETQYF
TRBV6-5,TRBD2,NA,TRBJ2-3,TGTGCCAGCAGGCAAACTAGCGGCACAGATACGCAGTATTTT,CASRQTSGTDTQYF
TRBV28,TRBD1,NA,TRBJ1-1,TGTGCCAGCAGAATCGACAGGGTTCGGGAAGCTTTCTTT,CASRIDRVREAFF
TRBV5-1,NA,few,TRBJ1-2,TGCGCCAGCAGCTTGGACGGAGAATATGGCTACACCTTC,CASSLDGEYGYTF
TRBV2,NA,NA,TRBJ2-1,TGTGCCAGCAGTCTTTACAATGAGCAGTTCTTC,CASSLYNEQFF
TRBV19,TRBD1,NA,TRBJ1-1,TGTGCCAGTAGTTTCGTAGGGGGCGTGAACACTGAAGCTTTCTTT,CASSFVGGVNTEAFF
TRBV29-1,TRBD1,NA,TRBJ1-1,TGCAGCGTCAACAGGGGGTACACTGAAGCTTTCTTT,CSVNRGYTEAFF
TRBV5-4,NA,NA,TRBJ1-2,TGTGCCAGCAGCTTGGCTGGAGCGGCGGGCTATGGCTACACCTTC,CASSLAGAAGYGYTF
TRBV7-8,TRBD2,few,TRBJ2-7,TGTGCCAGCAGCCTACTGGGGGGGGTCTCCTACGAGCAGTACTTC,CASSLLGGVSYEQYF
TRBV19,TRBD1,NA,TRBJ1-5,TGTGCCAGTGGGTTGGCAGGGGGAAATCAGCCCCAGCATTTT,CASGLAGGNQPQHF
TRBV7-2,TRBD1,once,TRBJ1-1,TGTGCCCTCCGATGGGGACAGGGTTACACTGAAGCTTTCTTT,CALRWGQGYTEAFF
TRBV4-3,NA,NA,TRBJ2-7,TGCGCCAGCAGCCAAGTGACAGCCTCCTACGAGCAGTACTTC,CASSQVTASYEQYF
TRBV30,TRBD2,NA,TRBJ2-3,TGTGCCTGGAGTGGACACATACTAGCGTTCACAGATACGCAGTATTTT,CAWSGHILAFTDTQYF
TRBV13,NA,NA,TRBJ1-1,TGTGCCAGCAGCTCCCCCCAGGGTGAAGCTTTCTTT,CASSSPQGEAFF
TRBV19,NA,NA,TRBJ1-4,TGTGCCAGTAGTATAGGGGGGCAGCTTAATGAAAAACTGTTTTTT,CASSIGGQLNEKLFF
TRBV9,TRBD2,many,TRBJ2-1,TGTGCCAGCAGCGATCGCCTGACTAGCGGGTTGACCCATGAGCAGTTCTTC,CASSDRLTSGLTHEQFF
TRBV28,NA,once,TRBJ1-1,TGTGCCAGCAGTTTATCCCTCGCTCGGGGAGCTTTCTTT,CASSLSLARGAFF
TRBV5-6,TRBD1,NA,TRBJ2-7,TGTGCCAGCAGCTTGGATGGGACAGACAACGAGCAGTACTTC,CASSLDGTDNEQYF
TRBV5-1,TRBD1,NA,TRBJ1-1,TGCGCCAGCAGCTTGGTAGGACAGGGAAACACTGAAGCTTTCTTT,CASSLVGQGNTEAFF